The 11 T cell receptor beta chains in this list originate from one sample, sequenced in a study of blood T cell repertoires in COVID-19. The data were produced by immunoSEQ multiplex PCR, yet TCRdb's version contains in-frame clones alone and is incomplete. The sample has about 260,000 clones, roughly four fifths seen once. The sample taken for sequencing was peripheral blood. The receptors stem from a woman at least 80 years old with acute or convalescent COVID-19.

This chain connects TRBV18 to TRBJ1-1; 10 bases match TRBD1. The germline CDR1 and CDR2 sequences are KGHSH and LQKENI. V was pared by 5 bases and J by 8 bases, with 8 bases of the junction left unmatched. This CDR3 contains 14 residues. The CDR3: CASSDYGTGVEAFF. CDR3 DNA sequence: TGTGCCAGCTCAGACTACGGGACAGGGGTCGAAGCTTTCTTT. The whole variable domain, remainder taken from reference TRBV18 and TRBJ1-1, is NAGVMQNPRHLVRRRGQEARLRCSPMKGHSHVYWYRQLPEEGLKFMVYLQKENIIDESGMPKERFSAEFPKEGPSILRIQQVVRGDSAAYFCASSDYGTGVEAFFGQGTRLTVV.

The rearrangement uses TRBV7-3 and TRBJ1-1; perhaps TRBD1 as D (5 bases). The germline V and J ends were trimmed by 5 bases and 7 bases, with 17 bases remaining between them. Germline values: CDR1 SGHTA, CDR2 FQGTGA. The length of the CDR3 is 14 residues. The CDR3 loop reads CASSPGGGDGEAFF. The CDR3 DNA reads TGTGCCAGCAGCCCGGGCGGAGGGGACGGTGAAGCTTTCTTT.

The CDR3 DNA sequence: TGTGCCAGTAGTCAGTTCCATCCAAGCACAGATACGCAGTATTTT. As protein: CASSQFHPSTDTQYF. The rearrangement links TRBV19 to TRBJ2-3; D is undetermined. CDR1 is LNHDA and CDR2 is SQIVND in the germline V gene (reference sequence). V was shortened by 5 bases and J by 0 bases, with 12 bases between the two germline ends. The CDR3 runs to 15 residues.

This clone was found once. The V gene is TRBV19, the J gene TRBJ2-2; 11 nucleotides line up with TRBD2. J gave up 4 bases and V 5 bases, and 12 bases lay outside the gene matches. This CDR3 comprises 18 residues. From germline, CDR1 is LNHDA and CDR2 SQIVND (reference sequence). CDR3 amino acids: CASSSNLLAGDSTGELFF. In DNA form, the CDR3 reads TGTGCCAGTAGTTCTAACCTACTAGCGGGGGATTCCACCGGGGAGCTGTTTTTT.

The gene calls are TRBV7-8 and TRBJ1-3; D is unresolved. Per the germline V gene, CDR1 is SGHVS and CDR2 is FQNEAQ. Trimming left V 4 bases short and J 2 bases short, with 6 bases between. The CDR3 contains 13 residues. CDR3 in DNA: TGTGCCAGCAGCTCCTCGGCTGGAAACACCATATATTTT. Its protein is CASSSSAGNTIYF.

The chain couples TRBV12-3 or TRBV12-4 to TRBJ1-1; D unclear. This CDR3 has 13 amino acids. V was clipped by 7 bases and J by 1 base, with 10 bases between them. The CDR3 region has the DNA TGTGCCAGCAATACAGACACGAACACTGAAGCTTTCTTT. Translation: CASNTDTNTEAFF.

The rearrangement links TRBV6-6 to TRBJ1-1; maybe TRBD1 (6 bases). Germline values: CDR1 MNHNY, CDR2 SVGAGI (reference sequence). The CDR3 sequence is 13 residues long. V lost 4 bases to trimming and J lost 4 bases, with 10 bases between them. The CDR3: CASSFTGRTEAFF. The CDR3 DNA reads TGTGCCAGCAGTTTCACAGGGCGCACTGAAGCTTTCTTT.

V gene TRBV6-6 combines with J gene TRBJ1-2, with TRBD1 as a possible D gene (5 bases). Germline V gene lookup returns CDR1 MNHNY and CDR2 SVGAGI (reference sequence). The CDR3 contains 14 residues. Between the trimmed V and J ends, which lost 5 bases and 6 bases, there was a span of 16 bases. CDR3 protein: CASSRSDKGNGYTF. The CDR3 nucleotides are TGTGCCAGCAGTCGCTCGGACAAAGGAAATGGCTACACCTTC.

This clone is a singleton in its sample. The genes are TRBV5-6 and TRBJ2-5; 12 nucleotides agree with TRBD2. Germline-derived CDR1 and CDR2 are SGHDT and YYEEEE. The CDR3 runs to 17 residues. V lost 5 bases and J lost 0; bases outside the gene matches: 8. For the CDR3, the DNA is TGTGCCAGCAGACCACTAGCGGGAGGTCGATACCAAGAGACCCAGTACTTC. Protein product: CASRPLAGGRYQETQYF. The whole variable domain, remainder taken from reference TRBV5-6 and TRBJ2-5, is DAGVTQSPTHLIKTRGQQVTLRCSPKSGHDTVSWYQQALGQGPQFIFQYYEEEERQRGNFPDRFSGHQFPNYSSELNVNALLLGDSALYLCASRPLAGGRYQETQYFGPGTRLLVL.

The chain employs TRBV6-6 and TRBJ1-5; TRBD1 aligns across 7 bases. V shed 5 bases, J shed 7 bases, and the junction held 8 bases outside the gene matches. The V gene's germline CDR1 is MNHNY and CDR2 SVGAGI (reference sequence). The CDR3 runs to 14 residues. CDR3 loop: CASSLQGSPQPQHF. CDR3 in DNA: TGTGCCAGCAGTCTACAGGGGTCTCCGCAGCCCCAGCATTTT.

V is TRBV18 and J is TRBJ2-5, with 8 bases matching TRBD1. In germline, CDR1 is KGHSH, CDR2 LQKENI. The CDR3 is made up of 15 amino acids. The junction had 8 bases not matched to a gene; V was cut back by 3 bases and J by 5 bases. The DNA of the CDR3 is TGTGCCAGCTCACCCTTAGGACAGGGCGGCGAGACCCAGTACTTC. The encoded protein is CASSPLGQGGETQYF.